This T cell receptor (beta chain) comes out of a study of T cell responses to AZD1222 COVID-19 vaccine. Study-level findings and limits: Regions left unmutated in variants are reportedly the target of nearly half of spike-specific TCRs. Recipients of two AZD1222 doses showed rising Spike-specific TCR breadth and depth. Among vaccine-associated CD4 TCRs, coverage spanned spike, with dominance at 160-218 and 743-854.

Clones were sequenced by immunoSEQ multiplex PCR, and TCRdb holds only the in-frame ones, with some missing. Of over 65,000 clones in the sample, around nine tenths were seen once. Pooled samples include second doses given at about 4 or 12 weeks. This clone was recorded once. The antigen is undetermined. The CDR3 runs 15 residues. The J segment lost 6 bases and the V segment lost 5 bases, leaving 12 bases of the junction unmatched. Germline V gene sequence: CDR1 MNHEY, CDR2 SVGAGI. The receptor comes from an adult who received the AZD1222 COVID-19 vaccine. The genes are TRBV6-5 and TRBJ2-7, with TRBD2 matching 8 bases. Sequences were derived from peripheral blood, sampled 28 days after the second AZD1222 dose. The CDR3 DNA reads TGTGCCAGCAGTCCCCTGACTAGCGCCGGGGGCGAGCAGTACTTC. This sequence encodes CASSPLTSAGGEQYF.